The TCR beta chain under discussion was sequenced for a study of shared clonotypes between healthy human individuals. The assay was immunoSEQ multiplex PCR, and TCRdb's table has in-frame clones only and misses some. The sample has roughly 2.2 million clones, 90% to 95% seen once; the top ten hold about 0.39%. V lost 5 bases and J 0 bases, leaving 11 bases between the germline ends. Germline assignment: CDR1 SGHTA and CDR2 FQGTGA. CDR3 size: 15 residues. The source of this sequence is a man between 18 and 35 years old in good health. Some clones in this sample may be carry-over from other donors' samples. This chain uses TRBV7-3 with TRBJ2-1; possibly TRBD1 for D (5 bases). Sequenced: naive CD4+ T cells from PBMCs. Sample subset: CD45RA+ positively selected. The CDR3 sequence is CASSVDTSSYNEQFF. The CDR3 coding sequence is TGTGCCAGCAGCGTGGACACGAGCTCCTACAATGAGCAGTTCTTC.